A single sample is the source of the 20 T cell receptor beta chains below, sequenced in a study of kidney transplant recipient with SARS-CoV-2 infection. One entry per CDR3 protein, called by TCRdb with MiXCR from the reads. Of 200,000 to 250,000 distinct CDR3 sequences listed, about 30% are singletons. The sample consisted of a blood sample, taken at baseline and on approximately day 120 from a kidney transplant recipient. These receptors came from a young adult male patient who had COVID-19 and was a kidney transplant recipient. Some of these T cells may belong to the graft donor.

Remarks on this clonotype: An end of the junction differs from the germline gene, which may be a read error. DNA of the CDR3: TGTGCCAGCATTAGAGGGGACAGTCCTAAGGGGTTC. It encodes CASIRGDSPKGF. The V call is TRBV6-1, the J call TRBJ2-1; 7 positions agree with TRBD1. The V gene's germline CDR1 is MNHNS and CDR2 SASEGT. There are 12 residues in the CDR3.

In regard to this clonotype: A single base separates this from a much larger clone, so it may be a read error. V gene TRBV7-9 combines with J gene TRBJ1-1; D perhaps matches TRBD1 (6 bases). Germline lookup yields CDR1 SEHNR and CDR2 FQNEAQ (reference sequence). Trimming removed 7 bases at V and 3 bases at J, with 15 bases between. The length of the CDR3 is 14 residues. CDR3 nucleotide sequence: TGTGCCAGCAACTTCACACAGGGATACACTGAAGCTTTCTTT. It codes for CASNFTQGYTEAFF.

In regard to this clonotype: A much larger clone differs by one base, so this may be a read error. The chain combines TRBV5-8 with TRBJ2-3, with D tentatively TRBD1 (6 bases). The CDR3 covers 16 residues. Germline V gene lookup returns CDR1 SGHTS and CDR2 YDEGEE. V lost 0 bases and J lost 0, with 11 bases in between. This CDR3 is CASSLGDRPSTDTQYF. In DNA, the CDR3 is TGTGCCAGCAGCTTGGGTGACAGGCCGAGCACAGATACGCAGTATTTT.

This chain connects TRBV29-1 to TRBJ2-3; D might be TRBD2 (6 bases). Between the trimmed V and J ends, which lost 6 bases and 1 base, there was a span of 20 bases. Per germline, CDR1 SQVTM and CDR2 ANQGSEA. The CDR3 totals 16 residues. CDR3 residues: CSVTGLTSGGTDTQYF. As DNA, the CDR3 is TGCAGCGTGACGGGACTTACGTCCGGGGGCACAGATACGCAGTATTTT.

This clonotype was detected many times. The chain carries TRBV5-4 and TRBJ1-2; D gene ambiguous. Trimming removed 6 bases from V and 4 bases from J, with 22 bases in between. CDR1 SGHNT and CDR2 YYREEE come from the germline V gene (reference sequence). The CDR3 contains 16 residues. This chain's CDR3 is CASIGNVPGKTYGYTF. The CDR3 DNA reads TGTGCCAGCATAGGTAACGTACCAGGAAAGACCTATGGCTACACCTTC.

Regarding this clonotype: A much larger clonotype is one base distant, so this may be a read error. J is TRBJ1-4 and V is TRBV7-6; a possible D gene is TRBD1 (5 bases). This CDR3 has 14 residues. Germline V gives CDR1 SGHVS, CDR2 FNYEAQ. The CDR3 bases are TGTGCCGGCAGCGTGGACACCGAAGGTGAAAAACTGTTTTTT. Residues: CAGSVDTEGEKLFF.

There are many counts of this clonotype. The J gene is TRBJ2-2, the V gene TRBV3-1; D is undetermined. The germline gives CDR1 LGHDT, CDR2 YNNKEL (reference sequence). The V end lost 5 bases, the J end lost 5 bases, and 24 bases lay between the germline ends. The CDR3 is 18 residues long. This CDR3 reads CASSKANPISGLTGELFF. The CDR3 region has the DNA TGTGCCAGCAGCAAGGCGAATCCCATTTCAGGCTTGACCGGGGAGCTGTTTTTT.

As regards this clonotype: A much more abundant neighbour one base away suggests this may be a read error. The V call is TRBV7-8, the J call TRBJ1-2; D unresolved. The CDR3 is 12 amino acids. The germline V gene encodes CDR1 SGHVS and CDR2 FQNEAQ. V gave up 5 bases and J gave up 12 bases, with 16 bases separating them. The CDR3 loop is CASSPKTRGHTF. The CDR3 nucleotides read TGTGCCAGCAGCCCCAAAACAAGAGGCCACACCTTC.

The chain is built from TRBV20-1 and TRBJ2-1; 11 positions match TRBD2. J lost 9 bases, V lost 0 bases, and 4 bases had no gene match. This CDR3 is 14 amino acids long. The germline V gene has CDR1 DFQATT and CDR2 SNEGSKA (reference sequence). CDR3 sequence: CSARELAGVREQFF. In DNA, the CDR3 is TGCAGTGCTAGAGAACTAGCGGGAGTTCGTGAGCAGTTCTTC.

About this clonotype itself: A far larger clone is off by one base, so a read error is likely. This chain links TRBV7-6 with TRBJ2-7; TRBD1 matches at 11 bases. The CDR3 runs to 14 residues. Germline-derived CDR1 and CDR2 are SGHVS and FNYEAQ. The CDR3 sequence is CVSSFGQGAYEQYF. The DNA of the CDR3 is TGTGTCAGCAGCTTTGGACAGGGGGCGTACGAGCAGTACTTC.

This clonotype was observed at least ten times. The genes are TRBV7-8 and TRBJ1-2; D is uncertain. Germline loops: CDR1 SGHVS, CDR2 FQNEAQ. The CDR3 length is 17 residues. The V and J ends lost 4 bases and 4 bases respectively, with 22 bases between them. The chain's CDR3 is CASSCLGFTRKTYGYTF. The DNA of the CDR3 is TGTGCCAGCAGCTGTCTGGGGTTTACCCGAAAGACCTATGGCTACACCTTC.

This clonotype occurred many times. The chain couples TRBV20-1 to TRBJ1-2; unclear D gene. Trimming cost V 4 bases and J 4 bases, with 22 bases left between them. This CDR3 has 16 residues. Germline-derived CDR1 and CDR2 are DFQATT and SNEGSKA (reference sequence). The CDR3 loop is CSANLLLFRKTYGYTF. In nucleotides, the CDR3 is TGCAGTGCTAATCTGCTGCTGTTTCGAAAGACCTATGGCTACACCTTC.

This clonotype was seen many times. The V call is TRBV20-1, the J call TRBJ1-2, with D unresolved. The V gene's germline CDR1 is DFQATT and CDR2 SNEGSKA (reference sequence). The CDR3 totals 11 residues. V was clipped by 3 bases and J by 6 bases, with 8 bases between them. This CDR3 is CSASLIDGYTF. CDR3 coding DNA: TGCAGTGCTAGTCTCATAGATGGCTACACCTTC.

V and J are TRBV4-2 and TRBJ2-1; D gene ambiguous. The CDR3 runs 15 residues. Trimming took 4 bases from V and 8 from J, leaving 18 bases between them. Germline loops: CDR1 LGHNA, CDR2 YNFKEQ. Here the CDR3 reads CASSPRTSEIHEQFF. CDR3 nucleotide sequence: TGTGCCAGCAGCCCCCGCACGAGTGAGATCCATGAGCAGTTCTTC.

The V gene is TRBV9, the J gene TRBJ2-1; possibly TRBD1 or TRBD2 for D (6 bases each). V lost 0 bases and J 5 bases, leaving 18 bases between the germline ends. The CDR3 has 17 amino acids. CDR1 is SGDLS, CDR2 YYNGEE, per germline. The CDR3 nucleotides are TGTGCCAGCAGCGTAGCTACATCGGGGGCAAGGAACAATGAGCAGTTCTTC. Encoded protein: CASSVATSGARNNEQFF.

This clonotype was observed at least ten times. The rearrangement links TRBV20-1 to TRBJ1-2; D not resolved. Germline loops: CDR1 DFQATT, CDR2 SNEGSKA (reference sequence). CDR3 length: 14 residues. V dropped 6 bases and J dropped 0 bases, with 14 bases sitting between them. The CDR3 here is CSATRHDANYGYTF. The CDR3 DNA follows: TGCAGTGCAACAAGACACGACGCTAACTATGGCTACACCTTC.

This clonotype was seen a handful of times. The chain recombines TRBV20-1 with TRBJ1-5; TRBD1 matches at 9 bases. The junction had 2 bases not matched to a gene; V was cut back by 5 bases and J by 0 bases. The CDR3 is made up of 14 amino acids. The germline gives CDR1 DFQATT, CDR2 SNEGSKA (reference sequence). This chain's CDR3 is CSAATGGSNQPQHF. The CDR3 DNA sequence: TGCAGTGCTGCGACAGGGGGTAGCAATCAGCCCCAGCATTTT.

In the case of this clonotype: This clone may be a read error of a much larger clone one base away. This chain connects TRBV28 to TRBJ2-7; D might be TRBD1 (5 bases). CDR1 MDHEN and CDR2 SYDVKM come from the germline V gene. There are 11 residues in the CDR3. With 9 bases removed from V and 4 bases from J, the gap between germline ends came to 10 bases. CDR3 coding DNA: TGTGCCAGTCAGGGCCGATACGAGCAGTACTTC. Encoded protein: CASQGRYEQYF. Full variable domain (outside the CDR3, taken from reference TRBV28 and TRBJ2-7): DVKVTQSSRYLVKRTGEKVFLECVQDMDHENMFWYRQDPGLGLRLIYFSYDVKMKEKGDIPEGYSVSREKKERFSLILESASTNQTSMYLCASQGRYEQYFGPGTRLTVT.

This clonotype has just one count. The V gene is TRBV7-2, the J gene TRBJ1-5; no definite D call. The CDR3 covers 14 residues. Deletions cut 5 bases from V and 4 bases from J, with 12 bases between. Germline V gene data show CDR1 as SGHTA and CDR2 as FQGNSA. CDR3 nucleotide sequence: TGTGCCAGCAGCAACACGGAACGAAATCAGCCCCAGCATTTT. This sequence encodes CASSNTERNQPQHF.

Comments on this clonotype: This may stem from a read error, because a much larger clone lies one nucleotide away. The genes are TRBV29-1 and TRBJ2-2; TRBD2 matches 14 bases. Germline values: CDR1 SQVTM, CDR2 ANQGSEA. The CDR3 totals 14 residues. The CDR3 DNA sequence: TGCGGCGCAGGGACTAGCGGGGGAATCGGGGAGCTGTTTTTT. This sequence encodes CGAGTSGGIGELFF.